A single sample is the source of the 2 T cell receptor beta chains below, sequenced in a study of CD8+ T cells in alopecia areata. Treatment: oral pan-JAK inhibitor, 5-10 mg twice daily. cDNA serving as the sequencing template came from extracted, reverse transcribed RNA. TCRdb's copy holds only in-frame clones and misses some; the assay was immunoSEQ multiplex PCR. The data show roughly 110,000 clones, roughly 84% seen once. Sequences were derived from CD8+ T cells sorted from blood, sampled at week 24, from a patient treated with tofacitinib. The receptors originated from a human donor with alopecia areata.

This rearrangement joins TRBV9 to TRBJ2-1, with 8 bases lining up with TRBD1. Germline CDR1 and CDR2: SGDLS and YYNGEE. With V trimmed by 1 base and J by 6 bases, 6 bases remained unmatched. The CDR3 has 15 amino acids. The CDR3 bases are TGTGCCAGCAGCGTATCTAGGACAGGGTTCAATGAGCAGTTCTTC. Encoded protein: CASSVSRTGFNEQFF.

The gene calls are TRBV4-1 and TRBJ2-3, with 8 bases identical to TRBD2. Germline V gene sequence: CDR1 MGHRA, CDR2 YSYEKL. The CDR3 runs 15 residues. V was pared by 2 bases and J by 6 bases, with 7 bases of the junction left unmatched. The CDR3 DNA sequence: TGCGCCAGCAGCCAAAAGGGGAGCGGGGGTGATACGCAGTATTTT. It specifies CASSQKGSGGDTQYF.